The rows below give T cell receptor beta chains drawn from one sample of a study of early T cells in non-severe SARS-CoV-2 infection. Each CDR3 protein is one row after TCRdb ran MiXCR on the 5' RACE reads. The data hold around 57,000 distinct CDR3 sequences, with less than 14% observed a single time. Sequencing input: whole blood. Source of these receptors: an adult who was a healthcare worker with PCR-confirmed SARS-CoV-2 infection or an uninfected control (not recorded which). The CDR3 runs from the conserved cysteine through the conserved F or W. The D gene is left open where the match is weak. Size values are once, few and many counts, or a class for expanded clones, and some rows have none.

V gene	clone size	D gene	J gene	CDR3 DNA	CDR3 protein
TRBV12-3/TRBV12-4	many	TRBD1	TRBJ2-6	TGTGCCAGCAGTAGGGACAGGTCTCGTTGGGGGGCCAACGTCCTGACTTTC	CASSRDRSRWGANVLTF
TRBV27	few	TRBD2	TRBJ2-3	TGTGCCAGCAGCCAACTAGCGGGGGGCCCCACAGATACGCAGTATTTT	CASSQLAGGPTDTQYF
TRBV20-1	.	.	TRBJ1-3	TGCAGTGCTAGAGGGTCAGGACTCGCATACACCATATATTTT	CSARGSGLAYTIYF
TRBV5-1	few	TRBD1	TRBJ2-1	TGCGCCAGCAGCACCAGCGACAGGGGGGTTTACAATGAGCAGTTCTTC	CASSTSDRGVYNEQFF
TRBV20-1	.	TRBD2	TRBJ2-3	TGCAGTGCTAGACGCGCTAGCGGGGGAGGAGATACGCAGTATTTT	CSARRASGGGDTQYF
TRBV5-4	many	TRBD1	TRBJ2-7	TGTGCCAGCAGCTTCAGGGGGCTATACCACGAGCAGTACTTC	CASSFRGLYHEQYF
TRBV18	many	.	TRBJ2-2	TGTGCCAGCTCACCGTCGAAGGGAGAGAACACCGGGGAGCTGTTTTTT	CASSPSKGENTGELFF
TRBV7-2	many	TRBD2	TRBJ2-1	TGTGCCAGCAGCCCCGGACTAGATCAGTACAATGAGCAGTTCTTC	CASSPGLDQYNEQFF
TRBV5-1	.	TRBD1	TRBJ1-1	TGCGCCAGCAGCTCTACAGGGGCTCGGACTGAAGCTTTCTTT	CASSSTGARTEAFF
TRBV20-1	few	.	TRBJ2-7	TGCAGTGCTTCCCCTGAGACAGTTCCCTACGAGCAGTACTTC	CSASPETVPYEQYF
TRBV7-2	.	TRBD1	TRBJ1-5	TGTGCCAGCAGCGAGAGACAGGGGCGCAATCAGCCCCAGCATTTT	CASSERQGRNQPQHF
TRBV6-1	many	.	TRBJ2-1	TGTGCCAGCAGTGAACATATGTCGGGTCCCCCCCACAATGAGCAGTTCTTC	CASSEHMSGPPHNEQFF
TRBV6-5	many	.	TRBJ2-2	TGTGCCAGCAGTTATGGGGGGGGGCTTAGCGGGGAGCTGTTTTTT	CASSYGGGLSGELFF
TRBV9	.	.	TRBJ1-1	TGTGCCAGCAGCCCGATTAACGGTAACACTGAAGCTTTCTTT	CASSPINGNTEAFF
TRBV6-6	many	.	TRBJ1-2	TGTGCCAGCACCTATACCCGTACAGCTAACTATGGCTACACCTTC	CASTYTRTANYGYTF
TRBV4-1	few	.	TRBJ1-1	TGCGCCAGCAGCCAAGGGGAGGCAACCCAAGCTTTCTTT	CASSQGEATQAFF
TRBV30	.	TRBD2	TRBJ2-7	TGTGCCTGGGACAGCGGGGGGGGCTACGAGCAGTACTTC	CAWDSGGGYEQYF
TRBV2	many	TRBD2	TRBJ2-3	TGTGCCAGCAGTGGCACTAGCGGGGGGCGCACAGATACGCAGTATTTT	CASSGTSGGRTDTQYF
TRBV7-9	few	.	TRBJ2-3	TGTGCCAGCACCAGGGGAGGAGGCACAGATACGCAGTATTTT	CASTRGGGTDTQYF
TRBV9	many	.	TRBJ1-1	TGTGCCAGCAGCCCAAGACAGAGATTGAACACTGAAGCTTTCTTT	CASSPRQRLNTEAFF
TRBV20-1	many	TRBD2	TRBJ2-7	TGCAGTGCCATGCGGGGGATCGAGCAGTACTTC	CSAMRGIEQYF
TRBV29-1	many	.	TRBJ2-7	TGCAGCGTTCTGGGTCCCACCACTTCCTACGAGCAGTACTTC	CSVLGPTTSYEQYF
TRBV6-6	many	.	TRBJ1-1	TGTGCCAGCAGTTTTCCCTCATCTAGTGAAGCTTTCTTT	CASSFPSSSEAFF
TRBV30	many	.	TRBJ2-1	TGTGCCTGGGATTCAGGGTTTAATGAGCAGTTCTTC	CAWDSGFNEQFF
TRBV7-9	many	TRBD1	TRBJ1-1	TGTGCCAGCAGCCCCTGGACAGGGAACACTGAAGCTTTCTTT	CASSPWTGNTEAFF
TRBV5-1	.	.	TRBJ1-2	TGCGCCAGCAGTACATTCCCTAGCTACACCTTC	CASSTFPSYTF
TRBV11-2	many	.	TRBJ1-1	TGTGCCAGCAGCTCCGGCCGAGTGGGAGCTTTCTTT	CASSSGRVGAFF
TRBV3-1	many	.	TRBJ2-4	TGTGCCAGCAGCCAGGACAGAAACATTCAGTACTTC	CASSQDRNIQYF
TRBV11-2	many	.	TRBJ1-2	TGTGCCAGCAGCTTACCGCCAGGATATGGCTACACCTTC	CASSLPPGYGYTF
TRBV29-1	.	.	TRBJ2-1	TGCAGCGTTGACAGAAGCGGCTACTACAATGAGCAGTTCTTC	CSVDRSGYYNEQFF
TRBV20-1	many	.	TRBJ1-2	TGCAGTGCTAACACAGGGCACTATGGCTACACCTTC	CSANTGHYGYTF
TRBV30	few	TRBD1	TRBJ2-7	TGTGCGAACCGCCCAGGGGGATTGGGCGAGCAGTACTTC	CANRPGGLGEQYF
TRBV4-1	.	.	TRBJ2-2	TGCGCCAGCAGCCAAGAACCCGGCGGAGCGAACACCGGGGAGCTGTTTTTT	CASSQEPGGANTGELFF
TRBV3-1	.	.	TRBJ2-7	TGTGCCAGCAGCCTCGGGACCCGGGGGCACGAGCAGTACTTC	CASSLGTRGHEQYF
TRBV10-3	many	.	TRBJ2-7	TGTGCCATCAGTGAGACAGGGGAGGCCTCCTACGAGCAGTACTTC	CAISETGEASYEQYF
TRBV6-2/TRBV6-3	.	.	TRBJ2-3	TGTGCCAGCAGTTACGGTGATGCCACGGATACGCAGTATTTT	CASSYGDATDTQYF
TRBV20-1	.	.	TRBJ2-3	TGCAGTGCTTTCGATTATTTTTCTAGCACAGATACGCAGTATTTT	CSAFDYFSSTDTQYF
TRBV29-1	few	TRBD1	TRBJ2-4	TGCAGCGTTGCCGGGACAGGGGGCTTGGCCAAAAACATTCAGTACTTC	CSVAGTGGLAKNIQYF
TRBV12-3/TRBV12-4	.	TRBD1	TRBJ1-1	TGTGCCAGCAGTGACAGGGAAAGAACTGAAGCTTTCTTT	CASSDRERTEAFF
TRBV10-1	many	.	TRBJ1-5	TGCGCCAGCAGTGAGTCGAGGCGACAGCGCAATCAGCCCCAGCATTTT	CASSESRRQRNQPQHF
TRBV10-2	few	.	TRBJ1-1	TGCGCCAGCGGGGACGGTGTGGGAATGAACACTGAAGCTTTCTTT	CASGDGVGMNTEAFF
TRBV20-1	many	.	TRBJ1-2	TGCAGTGCTTCCCGGCGGGTCAAGCCTCCGATCGGCTACACCTTC	CSASRRVKPPIGYTF
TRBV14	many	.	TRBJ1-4	TGTGCCAGCAGCCAAGAAACTTCGAGCAGGCATGGACTGTTTTTT	CASSQETSSRHGLFF
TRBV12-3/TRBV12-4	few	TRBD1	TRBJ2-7	TGTGCCAGCAGTTTGAGGACAGGGCCCTACGAGCAGTACTTC	CASSLRTGPYEQYF
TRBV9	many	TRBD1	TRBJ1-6	TGTGCCAGCAGCGTAGATGCGAGGGGGCCGGCCCTCCACTTT	CASSVDARGPALHF
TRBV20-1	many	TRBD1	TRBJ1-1	TGCAGTGCTAGTGGGACAGGTGGGGTCACTGAAGCTTTCTTT	CSASGTGGVTEAFF
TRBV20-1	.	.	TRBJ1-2	TGCAGTGCTAGAGAGGGGGGTTTGTATGGCTACACCTTC	CSAREGGLYGYTF